A selection of T cell receptor beta chains follows, all from one sample in a study of metastatic and nonmetastatic thyroid tumors. TCRdb reanalyzed the PCR reads via MiXCR. The data hold 80,000 to 85,000 clones, with roughly an eighth observed a single time. The sample comprised tumor tissue. These receptors all stem from a female donor with papillary thyroid cancer or a benign thyroid nodule (not recorded which). Some clones in this sample may be carry-over from other donors' samples. Both conserved end residues are part of each CDR3. The order of the fields is J gene, D gene, V gene, clone size, CDR3 DNA, CDR3 protein. The D gene is left open where the match is weak. Size is omitted from some rows. Given values are once, few, many or a class for expanded clones.

j_gene: TRBJ1-2; d_gene: .; v_gene: TRBV7-8; abundance: .; CDR3nt: TGTGCCATCAGCTTAGCGTGGACAGTGCATGGCTACACCTTC; CDR3aa: CAISLAWTVHGYTF
j_gene: TRBJ1-6; d_gene: .; v_gene: TRBV27; abundance: many; CDR3nt: TGTGCCAGCAGTTTTACGTGGTCACCCCTCCACTTT; CDR3aa: CASSFTWSPLHF
j_gene: TRBJ2-1; d_gene: .; v_gene: TRBV2; abundance: many; CDR3nt: TGTGCCAGCAGTGAAGGGAACAATTTGGAGTTCTTC; CDR3aa: CASSEGNNLEFF
j_gene: TRBJ2-4; d_gene: .; v_gene: TRBV5-1; abundance: .; CDR3nt: TGCGGCAGCAGCGACACCGGGGCAGCAGAATCCTCTCAGTACTTC; CDR3aa: CGSSDTGAAESSQYF
j_gene: TRBJ2-5; d_gene: TRBD1; v_gene: TRBV7-9; abundance: many; CDR3nt: TGTGCCAGCAGCTTGCGACAGGGGTTGGTAGAGACCCAGTACTTC; CDR3aa: CASSLRQGLVETQYF
j_gene: TRBJ2-1; d_gene: TRBD1; v_gene: TRBV19; abundance: many; CDR3nt: TGTGCCAGTTCCGAGGACAGGGGACAATTTACGAATGAGCAGTTCTTC; CDR3aa: CASSEDRGQFTNEQFF
j_gene: TRBJ2-1; d_gene: .; v_gene: TRBV6-1; abundance: many; CDR3nt: TGTGCCAGCAGTGAACAGATCCATGAGCAGTTCTTC; CDR3aa: CASSEQIHEQFF
j_gene: TRBJ2-7; d_gene: TRBD1; v_gene: TRBV12-3/TRBV12-4; abundance: many; CDR3nt: TGTGCCAGCAGTTTCCCCGGAGACAGGGGGGGAGAGCAGTACTTC; CDR3aa: CASSFPGDRGGEQYF
j_gene: TRBJ2-1; d_gene: .; v_gene: TRBV9; abundance: .; CDR3nt: TGTGCCAGCAGCGTTGATACTATGTGGTACAATGAGCAGTTCTTC; CDR3aa: CASSVDTMWYNEQFF
j_gene: TRBJ2-7; d_gene: TRBD2; v_gene: TRBV28; abundance: many; CDR3nt: TGTGCCAGCAGGCTAGAGACTAGCGGGAGGACCTACGGGCAGTACTTC; CDR3aa: CASRLETSGRTYGQYF
j_gene: TRBJ1-5; d_gene: .; v_gene: TRBV19; abundance: many; CDR3nt: TGTGCCAGTAGTATAGGAGGACAGATCAATCAGCCCCAGCATTTT; CDR3aa: CASSIGGQINQPQHF
j_gene: TRBJ2-6; d_gene: TRBD1; v_gene: TRBV6-7; abundance: .; CDR3nt: TGTGCCACCAGTTATGCGTTTAACGGACAGGCATTGTTTTGGGCCAACGTCCTGACTTTC; CDR3aa: CATSYAFNGQALFWANVLTF
j_gene: TRBJ2-3; d_gene: .; v_gene: TRBV12-3/TRBV12-4; abundance: .; CDR3nt: TGTGCCAGCACCCTCTTGGACGGACGGCGTCCAGATACGCAGTATTTT; CDR3aa: CASTLLDGRRPDTQYF
j_gene: TRBJ1-5; d_gene: TRBD1; v_gene: TRBV19; abundance: many; CDR3nt: TGTGCCAGTAGTATATCGGGACAGGGGTTGTGGCCCCAGCATTTT; CDR3aa: CASSISGQGLWPQHF
j_gene: TRBJ2-3; d_gene: .; v_gene: TRBV2; abundance: many; CDR3nt: TGTGCCAGCAGCGTTAGAGCTGGATCAGCCGATACGCAGTATTTT; CDR3aa: CASSVRAGSADTQYF
j_gene: TRBJ1-4; d_gene: TRBD1; v_gene: TRBV7-8; abundance: many; CDR3nt: TGTGCCAGCAGCGGCCGGGACAGGGGGTTGGTGACTAATGAAAAACTGTTTTTT; CDR3aa: CASSGRDRGLVTNEKLFF
j_gene: TRBJ1-5; d_gene: .; v_gene: TRBV15; abundance: many; CDR3nt: TGTGCCACCAGCAGAGATCGATGGCAGCCCAATCAGCCCCAGCATTTT; CDR3aa: CATSRDRWQPNQPQHF
j_gene: TRBJ1-1; d_gene: TRBD1; v_gene: TRBV19; abundance: many; CDR3nt: TGTGCCAGTTGGGGGGACAGGGTTACCTCGGGGACTGAAGCTTTCTTT; CDR3aa: CASWGDRVTSGTEAFF
j_gene: TRBJ2-2; d_gene: .; v_gene: TRBV12-3/TRBV12-4; abundance: many; CDR3nt: TGTGCCAGCACCCTCGGAGGGTGGGGGGCCGGGGAGCTGTTTTTT; CDR3aa: CASTLGGWGAGELFF
j_gene: TRBJ2-1; d_gene: TRBD2; v_gene: TRBV20-1; abundance: .; CDR3nt: TGCAGTGCCGGAAGGGTCGGGACTAGCGGGAGTAGTGAGCAGTTCTTC; CDR3aa: CSAGRVGTSGSSEQFF
j_gene: TRBJ2-5; d_gene: TRBD2; v_gene: TRBV19; abundance: many; CDR3nt: TGTGCCAGTGGTTTCGTAGGGACTAGCGAGACCCAGTACTTC; CDR3aa: CASGFVGTSETQYF
j_gene: TRBJ2-7; d_gene: .; v_gene: TRBV4-1; abundance: many; CDR3nt: TGCGCCAGCAGCCAAGAGGGAACAGTGAGAGACGAGCAGTACTTC; CDR3aa: CASSQEGTVRDEQYF